One and the same sample provided the 15 T cell receptor beta chains below, sequenced in a study of CD8+ T cells in alopecia areata. Treatment denoted: oral pan-JAK inhibitor, 5-10 mg twice daily. Once RNA had been extracted, it was reverse transcribed into cDNA to act as the sequencing template. TCRdb keeps only in-frame clones here, not all; method: immunoSEQ multiplex PCR. The table has approximately 210,000 clones, more than 50% seen once. The sequencing used CD4+ T cells sorted from blood, collected at week 24, from a patient treated with tofacitinib. Receptor source: a human donor with alopecia areata.

This chain links TRBV29-1 with TRBJ2-2; a possible D gene is TRBD1 (10 bases). The CDR3 spans 19 residues. Trimming removed 6 bases at V and 2 bases at J, with 28 bases between. In germline, CDR1 is SQVTM, CDR2 ANQGSEA. The CDR3 coding sequence is TGCAGCGTCTACCGCGACAGGGGGCGCGGGAGGGGAAACACCGGGGAGCTGTTTTTT. The encoded protein is CSVYRDRGRGRGNTGELFF.

This clone appeared a few times. V is TRBV2 and J is TRBJ2-1; D uncertain. From germline, CDR1 is SNHLY and CDR2 FYNNEI. The CDR3 consists of 14 residues. V was clipped by 2 bases and J by 0 bases, with 5 bases between them. CDR3 DNA sequence: TGTGCCAGCAGTGAATTTCGCTCCTACAATGAGCAGTTCTTC. Translation gives CASSEFRSYNEQFF.

This chain connects TRBV5-4 to TRBJ2-5; TRBD2 matches 7 bases. Trimming took 0 bases from V and 5 from J; bases not matched to a gene: 7. Germline CDR1 is SGHNT and CDR2 is YYREEE (reference sequence). There are 15 residues in the CDR3. Here the CDR3 reads CASSLAGGNAETQYF. The CDR3 nucleotides read TGTGCCAGCAGCTTGGCCGGGGGGAATGCGGAGACCCAGTACTTC.

J is TRBJ2-5 and V is TRBV9; D is ambiguous. V lost 3 bases and J 2 bases, leaving 11 bases between the germline ends. CDR1 and CDR2 (germline): SGDLS, YYNGEE. This CDR3 comprises 14 residues. CDR3 protein: CASSAHLSQETQYF. In DNA, the CDR3 is TGTGCCAGCAGCGCCCATTTGTCTCAAGAGACCCAGTACTTC.

This clone was detected a few times. The V gene is TRBV25-1, the J gene TRBJ1-4, with 9 bases aligning to TRBD1. Looked up from germline, CDR1 is MGHDK and CDR2 is SYGVNS. V was clipped by 4 bases and J by 6 bases; unmatched bases: 9. CDR3 length: 16 residues. The DNA of the CDR3 is TGTGCCAGCAGTGCCCCCAGGACAGGGGATGATGAAAAACTGTTTTTT. It specifies CASSAPRTGDDEKLFF.

This chain uses TRBV20-1 with TRBJ2-1; 7 nucleotides agree with TRBD2. The CDR3 covers 11 residues. The germline CDR1 and CDR2 sequences are DFQATT and SNEGSKA (reference sequence). The trim removed 0 bases at V and 12 bases at J, leaving 2 bases unmatched. The CDR3 here is CSARDWEGQFF. The CDR3 bases are TGCAGTGCTAGAGATTGGGAGGGGCAGTTCTTC.

This chain uses TRBV11-2 with TRBJ1-6, with D uncertain. CDR3 length: 15 amino acids. Trimming took 2 bases from V and 8 from J, leaving 13 bases between them. The germline CDR1 and CDR2 sequences are SGHAT and FQNNGV. The CDR3 DNA is TGTGCCAGCAGCTTAACTGGCCAGTCGGATTCACCCCTCCACTTT. Translation: CASSLTGQSDSPLHF.

The chain combines TRBV29-1 with TRBJ2-4; D gene ambiguous. Trimming stripped 2 bases from V and 7 bases from J, with 6 bases between. Germline V gene sequence: CDR1 SQVTM, CDR2 ANQGSEA. The CDR3 length is 11 residues. This CDR3 reads CSVESQNIQYF. The DNA of the CDR3 is TGCAGCGTTGAATCGCAGAACATTCAGTACTTC.

Note on this clone: One end of the junction is discordant with germline, which a read error may explain. The rearrangement uses TRBV27 and TRBJ2-5; 8 bases agree with TRBD1. Germline assignment: CDR1 MNHEY and CDR2 SMNVEV (reference sequence). CDR3 size: 13 residues. CDR3 in DNA: TGTGCCAGCAGGGGGACAGGTCGAGAGACCCAATACTTC. Translation: CASRGTGRETQYF.

This clone was picked up one time. The sample carries other DNA sequences with the same CDR3. This rearrangement joins TRBV29-1 to TRBJ1-1; D call uncertain. The ends were cut back, 4 bases at V and 2 bases at J, with 2 bases in the middle. The germline CDR1 and CDR2 sequences are SQVTM and ANQGSEA. The CDR3 extends over 10 amino acids. CDR3 in amino acids: CSVVNTEAFF. DNA of the CDR3: TGCAGCGTTGTCAACACTGAAGCTTTCTTT.

CDR3 sequence: CATRGVSGNTIYF. The CDR3 bases are TGTGCCACCAGAGGGGTGTCCGGAAACACCATATATTTT. The V and J genes are TRBV15 and TRBJ1-3; possibly TRBD1 for D (5 bases). Trimming took off 6 bases at V and 4 bases at J, with 10 bases between the two ends. The CDR3 totals 13 residues. Germline V lookup: CDR1 LNHNV, CDR2 YYDKDF (reference sequence).

The chain joins TRBV30 to TRBJ1-2; D remains ambiguous. V gave up 2 bases and J gave up 8 bases, with 15 bases separating them. CDR1 is GTSNPN, CDR2 SVGIG, per germline (reference sequence). The CDR3 covers 13 residues. DNA of the CDR3: TGTGCCTGGAGTCCGATGTCAGATTCCGGCTACACCTTC. Translated, it gives CAWSPMSDSGYTF.

The table lists this clone with a few counts. V is TRBV10-3 and J is TRBJ1-6; 9 bases line up with TRBD1. V dropped 6 bases and J dropped 10; count of bases not matched to a gene: 7. The CDR3 runs 14 residues. CDR1 ENHRY and CDR2 SYGVKD come from the germline V gene. The CDR3 is CAIRAGTGTSPLHF. Written as DNA, the CDR3 is TGTGCCATCAGGGCTGGGACAGGGACCTCACCCCTCCACTTT.

The chain couples TRBV2 to TRBJ2-2; 9 bases agree with TRBD1. The CDR3 loop spans 13 amino acids. With 10 bases clipped from V and 5 bases from J, the junction kept 5 bases outside the gene matches. The V gene's germline CDR1 is SNHLY and CDR2 FYNNEI. In nucleotides, the CDR3 is TGTGCCACACAGGGGGCAGGGACCGGGGAGCTGTTTTTT. Its translation is CATQGAGTGELFF. Full variable domain (missing parts from reference TRBV2 and TRBJ2-2): EPEVTQTPSHQVTQMGQEVILRCVPISNHLYFYWYRQILGQKVEFLVSFYNNEISEKSEIFDDQFSVERPDGSNFTLKIRSTKLEDSAMYFCATQGAGTGELFFGEGSRLTVL.

The chain links TRBV20-1 to TRBJ1-1; 7 nucleotides agree with TRBD1. J gave up 6 bases and V 6 bases, and 4 bases lay outside the gene matches. The CDR3 covers 11 residues. Germline-derived CDR1 and CDR2 are DFQATT and SNEGSKA (reference sequence). CDR3 DNA sequence: TGCAGTGCGTACACAGGGGCTGAAGCTTTCTTT. As protein: CSAYTGAEAFF.